These 25 T cell receptor beta chains were all obtained from the same sample, sequenced in a study of blood T cells in healthy people across ages. Then a second PCR, running roughly 7 to 12 cycles, was carried out with a sample-barcoded 5' primer and a J-beta primer mix. TCRdb recomputed calls from the 5' RACE reads with MiXCR, one row per CDR3 protein. The table shows approximately 1.5 million distinct CDR3 sequences, with about 31% occurring only once. The specimen sequenced was blood. Receptors originate from a woman aged 25-40 years in good health.

Many counts were recorded for this clonotype. The gene calls are TRBV4-1 and TRBJ2-3; D may match TRBD1 or TRBD2 (5 bases each). The CDR3 loop spans 12 amino acids. Germline V gene sequence: CDR1 MGHRA, CDR2 YSYEKL. The ends were cut back, 5 bases at V and 5 bases at J, with 8 bases in the middle. This CDR3 reads CASSGGLDTQYF. CDR3 bases: TGCGCCAGCAGCGGGGGTTTAGATACGCAGTATTTT.

The CDR3: CASSPQPRGQETQYF. Written as DNA, the CDR3 is TGTGCCAGCAGCCCCCAACCCAGGGGGCAAGAGACCCAGTACTTC. The chain has TRBV9 and TRBJ2-5; 7 bases map to TRBD1. The germline gives CDR1 SGDLS, CDR2 YYNGEE. The CDR3 spans 15 residues. Trimming took 4 bases from V and 2 from J; bases not matched to a gene: 8.

This rearrangement joins TRBV6-6 to TRBJ2-1; D is undetermined. The CDR3 consists of 13 residues. V was cut by 5 bases and J by 7 bases, with 12 bases left in between. From germline, CDR1 is MNHNY and CDR2 SVGAGI (reference sequence). CDR3 protein: CASSGPQRNEQFF. CDR3 bases: TGTGCCAGCAGTGGACCCCAGAGGAATGAGCAGTTCTTC.

This clonotype was observed a single time. The V gene is TRBV11-2, the J gene TRBJ1-2; TRBD1 aligns across 8 bases. There are 15 residues in the CDR3. In germline, CDR1 is SGHAT, CDR2 FQNNGV. Trimming at V came to 2 bases and at J to 3 bases, leaving 5 bases not matched to a gene. The CDR3 nucleotides are TGTGCCAGCAGCTTACAGGGGGCTGGAGACTATGGCTACACCTTC. Amino acids: CASSLQGAGDYGYTF.

Only a few counts were recorded for this clonotype. V and J are TRBV12-3 or TRBV12-4 and TRBJ1-5, with a tentative D call TRBD1 (5 bases). V was trimmed by 2 bases and J by 3 bases, leaving 11 bases between them. This CDR3 is built from 15 residues. CDR3 in amino acids: CASSLSTGFNQPQHF. The CDR3 DNA follows: TGTGCCAGCAGTTTAAGTACAGGTTTCAATCAGCCCCAGCATTTT.

The chain employs TRBV6-1 and TRBJ1-2; possible D gene TRBD1, 6 bases. Germline V gene lookup returns CDR1 MNHNS and CDR2 SASEGT. The germline V and J ends were trimmed by 7 bases and 2 bases, with 20 bases remaining between them. The CDR3 totals 16 residues. DNA of the CDR3: TGTGCCAGCATGCGGGGGCGCACGGGTTTGAACTATGGCTACACCTTC. Translation: CASMRGRTGLNYGYTF.

The V call is TRBV30, the J call TRBJ1-6; D is unclear. V lost 1 base and J 5 bases, leaving 12 bases between the germline ends. The CDR3 has 15 amino acids. Germline V gene lookup returns CDR1 GTSNPN and CDR2 SVGIG (reference sequence). This CDR3 is CAWSASRTDNSPLHF. The CDR3 DNA reads TGTGCCTGGAGTGCCAGTAGGACGGATAATTCACCCCTCCACTTT.

This clonotype was counted between two and nine times. V usage is TRBV7-2 and J usage is TRBJ2-6; D is undetermined. Germline CDR1 SGHTA, CDR2 FQGNSA. The CDR3 is made up of 16 amino acids. V dropped 1 base and J dropped 0 bases, with 7 bases sitting between them. The CDR3 sequence is CASSLEGYSGANVLTF. The CDR3 bases are TGTGCCAGCAGCTTAGAAGGTTACTCTGGGGCCAACGTCCTGACTTTC.

A word on this clonotype: A junction end diverges from the germline sequence, so it may reflect a read error. This chain connects TRBV13 to TRBJ2-5; tentative D call: TRBD2 (6 bases). The CDR3 consists of 15 residues. CDR1 is PRHDT and CDR2 is FYEKMQ in the germline V gene (reference sequence). Here the CDR3 reads CTSSLGRGAQETQYF. The DNA for the CDR3 is TGTACCAGCAGCTTAGGGCGGGGCGCCCAAGAGACCCAGTACTTC.

In this sample, this clonotype turned up a few times. The gene calls are TRBV7-9 and TRBJ1-1, with unresolved D. Germline lookup yields CDR1 SEHNR and CDR2 FQNEAQ (reference sequence). The CDR3 extends over 13 amino acids. V was clipped by 7 bases and J by 2 bases, with 11 bases between them. The CDR3 DNA reads TGTGCCAGCATCTCCGGGAGTAACACTGAAGCTTTCTTT. This translates into CASISGSNTEAFF.

The genes are TRBV20-1 and TRBJ2-5; maybe TRBD2 (7 bases). The germline gives CDR1 DFQATT, CDR2 SNEGSKA (reference sequence). This CDR3 has 14 amino acids. Trimming took off 2 bases at V and 4 bases at J, with 14 bases between the two ends. CDR3 nucleotide sequence: TGCAGTGCTAGATCGGGGGGCGGGGCAGAGACCCAGTACTTC. Translated, it gives CSARSGGGAETQYF.

This chain joins TRBV6-5 and TRBJ1-6; D ambiguous. Germline values: CDR1 MNHEY, CDR2 SVGAGI. The CDR3 spans 15 residues. V shed 6 bases and J shed 7 bases, with 16 bases lying between them. CDR3 sequence (DNA): TGTGCCAGCAGAAACCGGGCCGATGGGAATTCACCCCTCCACTTT. It encodes CASRNRADGNSPLHF.

This clonotype was seen repeatedly, ten times or more. The chain carries TRBV12-3 or TRBV12-4 and TRBJ2-1; 9 nucleotides line up with TRBD1. This CDR3 contains 13 residues. Trimming removed 6 bases from V and 10 bases from J; junction bases left unmatched: 7. The CDR3 DNA reads as TGTGCCAGCAGGGGGACAGGGCTATTCGAGCAGTTCTTC. Translation: CASRGTGLFEQFF.

V is TRBV13 and J is TRBJ2-5; 7 nucleotides match TRBD1. This CDR3 is built from 15 residues. V lost 4 bases and J lost 4; bases outside the gene matches: 9. Per the germline V gene, CDR1 is PRHDT and CDR2 is FYEKMQ (reference sequence). In DNA form, the CDR3 reads TGTGCCAGCAGCTCAGCTAGGGGGCCTGGAGAGACCCAGTACTTC. Translated: CASSSARGPGETQYF. Variable domain in full (rest from reference TRBV13 and TRBJ2-5): AAGVIQSPRHLIKEKRETATLKCYPIPRHDTVYWYQQGPGQDPQFLISFYEKMQSDKGSIPDRFSAQQFSDYHSELNMSSLELGDSALYFCASSSARGPGETQYFGPGTRLLVL.

The rearrangement joins TRBV29-1 to TRBJ1-2; 9 nucleotides match TRBD1. V shed 8 bases, J shed 3 bases, and the junction held 7 bases outside the gene matches. Germline V CDR1 and CDR2: SQVTM, ANQGSEA. This CDR3 spans 13 amino acids. This chain's CDR3 is CSIGTGTDYGYTF. CDR3 sequence (DNA): TGCAGCATTGGGACAGGGACTGACTATGGCTACACCTTC.

This clonotype was detected only a few times. V gene TRBV11-2 combines with J gene TRBJ2-7, with unresolved D. Between the trimmed V and J ends, which lost 5 bases and 4 bases, there was a span of 9 bases. This CDR3 comprises 12 residues. The germline V gene encodes CDR1 SGHAT and CDR2 FQNNGV. CDR3 in DNA: TGTGCCAGCAGCATACCTGAATACGAGCAGTACTTC. Encoded protein: CASSIPEYEQYF.

This rearrangement joins TRBV12-3 or TRBV12-4 to TRBJ1-5; TRBD1 aligns across 8 bases. The V segment lost 6 bases and the J segment 7 bases; nucleotides outside the gene matches: 11. The CDR3 sequence is 15 residues long. DNA for the CDR3: TGTGCCAGCAGCTTGGACAGGGTGCATCGGCAGCCCCAGCATTTT. Protein sequence: CASSLDRVHRQPQHF.

The rearrangement links TRBV24-1 to TRBJ2-3; TRBD2 aligns across 7 bases. Germline CDR1 and CDR2: KGHDR and SFDVKD. This CDR3 contains 17 residues. Trimming at V came to 0 bases and at J to 3 bases, leaving 8 bases not matched to a gene. The CDR3 bases are TGTGCCACCAGTGATTTGATGGCGGGAGACGGGACAGATACGCAGTATTTT. Amino acid sequence: CATSDLMAGDGTDTQYF.

In regard to this clonotype: With a much larger clone just one base away, this may be a read error. The genes are TRBV9 and TRBJ1-2; possible D gene TRBD1, 6 bases. The length of the CDR3 is 15 residues. Germline V gene lookup returns CDR1 SGDLS and CDR2 YYNGEE. The CDR3 bases are TGTACCAGCAGCGCGTCAGGGGCCGCACCCATGGACTACACCTTC. This sequence encodes CTSSASGAAPMDYTF.

This clonotype was detected many times. The CDR3 reads CASSNMEGETQYF. CDR3 bases: TGTGCCAGCAGCAACATGGAAGGGGAGACCCAGTACTTC. The chain is built from TRBV6-5 and TRBJ2-5; no firm D call. V was cut by 6 bases and J by 5 bases, with 13 bases left in between. Germline CDR1 reads MNHEY; CDR2 reads SVGAGI. This CDR3 comprises 13 residues.

The genes are TRBV20-1 and TRBJ1-5, with TRBD1 as a possible D gene (5 bases). V shed 5 bases and J shed 5 bases, with 13 bases lying between them. The CDR3 consists of 13 residues. CDR1 and CDR2 from the germline V gene are DFQATT and SNEGSKA (reference sequence). The CDR3 nucleotides are TGCAGTGCTTGTGACAGCGAATATCAGCCCCAGCATTTT. It codes for CSACDSEYQPQHF.

The chain uses TRBV11-2 and TRBJ2-1, with 7 nucleotides matching TRBD1. Germline-derived CDR1 and CDR2 are SGHAT and FQNNGV. J was trimmed by 11 bases and V by 4 bases; bases with no gene match: 14. The CDR3 spans 15 residues. Written as DNA, the CDR3 is TGTGCCAGCAGCTCCCTGCGAGGGACAGCCCCCCAGCAGTTCTTC. Encoded protein: CASSSLRGTAPQQFF.

The chain employs TRBV15 and TRBJ2-5; TRBD2 aligns across 8 bases. Matching the DNA end better, TRBJ2-7 makes the J call doubtful. The germline gives CDR1 LNHNV, CDR2 YYDKDF (reference sequence). CDR3 length equals 14 residues. CDR3 bases: TGTGCCACCAGCAGGAGCGGGAGCGCCTGCGAGCAGTACTTC. Its translation is CATSRSGSACEQYF.

This chain links TRBV28 with TRBJ2-3, with a weak D call TRBD2 (5 bases). The CDR3 covers 18 residues. Germline V gene data show CDR1 as MDHEN and CDR2 as SYDVKM. V was pared by 5 bases and J by 0 bases, with 21 bases between. CDR3 amino acids: CASSPLPGRRISTDTQYF. CDR3 sequence (DNA): TGTGCCAGCAGTCCCCTGCCCGGACGGAGGATAAGCACAGATACGCAGTATTTT.

In its sample, this clonotype was seen a few times. The chain couples TRBV5-5 to TRBJ1-1; D possibly corresponds to TRBD1 (5 bases). V was shortened by 1 base and J by 3 bases, with 7 bases between the two germline ends. The CDR3 has 13 amino acids. CDR1 and CDR2 from the germline V gene are SGHKS and YYEKEE (reference sequence). The CDR3 spells CASSLIGDTEAFF. CDR3 coding DNA: TGTGCCAGCAGCTTGATAGGGGACACTGAAGCTTTCTTT.